This T cell receptor beta chain was documented in a study of CD4+ T cells in melanoma. The protocol was immunoSEQ multiplex PCR, while the TCRdb copy is restricted to in-frame clones and leaves out a portion. This repertoire shows roughly 110,000 clones, around 92% found once; its top ten account for 3% to 4%. This clone has a handful of counts. Its matching antigen is unknown. Findings and limits, study-wide: Neoantigen-specific CD4+ T cells in melanoma reportedly had diverse differentiation states.

Per the germline V gene, CDR1 is MDHEN and CDR2 is SYDVKM. Trimming shortened V by 3 bases and J by 9 bases, and 11 bases separated the two germline ends. The CDR3 spans 13 residues. The receptor was derived from a human donor with melanoma. The sample comprised peripheral blood. J is TRBJ2-2 and V is TRBV28; D is unresolved. In DNA, the CDR3 is TGTGCCAGCAGTTTTCAGTGGCAGCGGGAGCTGTTTTTT. It yields the protein CASSFQWQRELFF.